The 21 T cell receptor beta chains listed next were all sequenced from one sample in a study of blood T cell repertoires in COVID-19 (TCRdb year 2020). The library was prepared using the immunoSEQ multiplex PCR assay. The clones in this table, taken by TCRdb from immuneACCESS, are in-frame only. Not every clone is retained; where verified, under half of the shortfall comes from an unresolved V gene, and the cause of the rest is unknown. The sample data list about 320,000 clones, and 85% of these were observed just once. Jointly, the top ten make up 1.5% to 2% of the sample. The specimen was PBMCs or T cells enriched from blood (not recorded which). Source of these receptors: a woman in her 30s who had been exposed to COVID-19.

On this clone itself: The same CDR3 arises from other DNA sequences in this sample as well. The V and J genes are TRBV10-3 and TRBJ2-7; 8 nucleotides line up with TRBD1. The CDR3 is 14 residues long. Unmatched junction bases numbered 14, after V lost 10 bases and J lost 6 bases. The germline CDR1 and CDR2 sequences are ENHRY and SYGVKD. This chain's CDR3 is CATDRDQGAGEQYF. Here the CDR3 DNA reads TGTGCCACCGATCGGGATCAGGGGGCGGGCGAGCAGTACTTC.

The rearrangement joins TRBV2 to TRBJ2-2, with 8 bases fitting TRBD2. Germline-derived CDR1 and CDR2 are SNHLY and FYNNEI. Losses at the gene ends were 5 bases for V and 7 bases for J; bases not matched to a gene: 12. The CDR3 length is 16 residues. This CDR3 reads CASSSPGGVGGGELFF. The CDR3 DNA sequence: TGTGCCAGCAGTTCCCCGGGAGGGGTAGGGGGCGGGGAGCTGTTTTTT. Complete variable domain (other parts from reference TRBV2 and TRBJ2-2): EPEVTQTPSHQVTQMGQEVILRCVPISNHLYFYWYRQILGQKVEFLVSFYNNEISEKSEIFDDQFSVERPDGSNFTLKIRSTKLEDSAMYFCASSSPGGVGGGELFFGEGSRLTVL.

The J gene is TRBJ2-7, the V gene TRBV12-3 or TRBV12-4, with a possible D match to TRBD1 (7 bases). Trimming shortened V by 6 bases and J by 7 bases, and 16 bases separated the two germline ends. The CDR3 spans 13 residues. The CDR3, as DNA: TGTGCCAGCAGCCTCAGGGGGGTAGGGGAGCAGTACTTC. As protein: CASSLRGVGEQYF.

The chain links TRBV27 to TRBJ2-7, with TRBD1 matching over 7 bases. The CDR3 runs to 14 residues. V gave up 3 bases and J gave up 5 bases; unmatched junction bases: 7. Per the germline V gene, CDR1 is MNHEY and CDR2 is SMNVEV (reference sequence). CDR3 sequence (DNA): TGTGCCAGCAGTTTGTACATTACAGGGGACGAGCAGTACTTC. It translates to CASSLYITGDEQYF.

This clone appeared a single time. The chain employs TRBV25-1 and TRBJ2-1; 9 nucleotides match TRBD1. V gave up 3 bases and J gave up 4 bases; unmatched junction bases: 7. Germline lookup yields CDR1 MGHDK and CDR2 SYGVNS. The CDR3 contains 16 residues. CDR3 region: CASSEVGQGLYNEQFF. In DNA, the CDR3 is TGTGCCAGCAGTGAGGTTGGACAGGGGCTTTACAATGAGCAGTTCTTC. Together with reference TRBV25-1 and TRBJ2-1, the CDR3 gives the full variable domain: EADIYQTPRYLVIGTGKKITLECSQTMGHDKMYWYQQDPGMELHLIHYSYGVNSTEKGDLSSESTVSRIRTEHFPLTLESARPSHTSQYLCASSEVGQGLYNEQFFGPGTRLTVL.

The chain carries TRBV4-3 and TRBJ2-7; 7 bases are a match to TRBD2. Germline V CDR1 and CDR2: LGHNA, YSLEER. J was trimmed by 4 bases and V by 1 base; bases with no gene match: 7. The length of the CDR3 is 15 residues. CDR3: CASSQGGGGVYEQYF. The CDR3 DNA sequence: TGCGCCAGCAGCCAAGGGGGGGGAGGGGTGTACGAGCAGTACTTC.

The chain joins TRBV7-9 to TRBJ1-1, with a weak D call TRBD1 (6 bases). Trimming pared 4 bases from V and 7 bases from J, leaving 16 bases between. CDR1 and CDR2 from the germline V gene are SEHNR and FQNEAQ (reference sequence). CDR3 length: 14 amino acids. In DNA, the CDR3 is TGTGCCAGCAGCTCAAAGGGGGGGTACTATGAAGCTTTCTTT. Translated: CASSSKGGYYEAFF.

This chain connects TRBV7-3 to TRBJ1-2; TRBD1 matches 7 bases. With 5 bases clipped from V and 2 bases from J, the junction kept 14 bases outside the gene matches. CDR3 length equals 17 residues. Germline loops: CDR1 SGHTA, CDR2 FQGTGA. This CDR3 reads CASSPNQPTGSNYGYTF. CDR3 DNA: TGTGCCAGCAGCCCTAATCAACCGACAGGGTCGAACTATGGCTACACCTTC.

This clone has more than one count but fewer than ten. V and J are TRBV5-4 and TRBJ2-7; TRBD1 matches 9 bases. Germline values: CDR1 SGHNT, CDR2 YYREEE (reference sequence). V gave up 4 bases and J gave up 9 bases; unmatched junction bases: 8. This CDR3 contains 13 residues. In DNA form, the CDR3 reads TGTGCCAGCAGCCTCGGGACAGGGATAGGGCAGTACTTC. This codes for CASSLGTGIGQYF.

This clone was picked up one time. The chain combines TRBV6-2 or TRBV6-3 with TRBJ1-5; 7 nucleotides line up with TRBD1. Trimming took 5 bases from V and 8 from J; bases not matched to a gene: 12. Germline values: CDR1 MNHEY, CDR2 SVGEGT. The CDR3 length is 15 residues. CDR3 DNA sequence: TGTGCCAGCAGTCCAAGGACAGGCGGTGCGGAGCCCCAGCATTTT. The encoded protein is CASSPRTGGAEPQHF.

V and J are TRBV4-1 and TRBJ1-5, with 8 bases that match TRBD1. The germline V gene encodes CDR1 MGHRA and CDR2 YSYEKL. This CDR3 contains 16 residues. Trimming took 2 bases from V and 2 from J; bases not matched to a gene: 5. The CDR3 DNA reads TGCGCCAGCAGCCAACCCCAGGGGGCCCGCAATCAGCCCCAGCATTTT. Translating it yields CASSQPQGARNQPQHF.

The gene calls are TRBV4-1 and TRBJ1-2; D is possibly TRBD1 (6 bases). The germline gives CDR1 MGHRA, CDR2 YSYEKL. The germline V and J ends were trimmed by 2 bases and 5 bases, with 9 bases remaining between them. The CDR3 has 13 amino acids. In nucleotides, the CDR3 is TGCGCCAGCAGCCAAACCACAGGGTATGGCTACACCTTC. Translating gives CASSQTTGYGYTF.

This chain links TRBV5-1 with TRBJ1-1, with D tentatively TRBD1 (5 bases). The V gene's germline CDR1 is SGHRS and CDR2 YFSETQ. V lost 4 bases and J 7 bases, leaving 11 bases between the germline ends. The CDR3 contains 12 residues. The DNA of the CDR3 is TGCGCCAGCAGCCAGGACACGTTTGAAGCTTTCTTT. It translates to CASSQDTFEAFF.

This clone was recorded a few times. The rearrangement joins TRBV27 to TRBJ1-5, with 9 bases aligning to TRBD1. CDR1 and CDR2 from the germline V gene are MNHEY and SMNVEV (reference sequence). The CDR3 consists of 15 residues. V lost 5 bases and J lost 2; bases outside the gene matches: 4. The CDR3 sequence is CASSGDRGGNQPQHF. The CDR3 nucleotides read TGTGCCAGCAGTGGAGACAGGGGGGGCAATCAGCCCCAGCATTTT.

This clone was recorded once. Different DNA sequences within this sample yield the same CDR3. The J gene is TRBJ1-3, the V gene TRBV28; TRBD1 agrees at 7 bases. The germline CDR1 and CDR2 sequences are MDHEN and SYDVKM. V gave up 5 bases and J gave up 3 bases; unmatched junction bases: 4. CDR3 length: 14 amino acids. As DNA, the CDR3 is TGTGCCAGCAGTCTCGGACAGGTTGGAAACACCATATATTTT. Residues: CASSLGQVGNTIYF.

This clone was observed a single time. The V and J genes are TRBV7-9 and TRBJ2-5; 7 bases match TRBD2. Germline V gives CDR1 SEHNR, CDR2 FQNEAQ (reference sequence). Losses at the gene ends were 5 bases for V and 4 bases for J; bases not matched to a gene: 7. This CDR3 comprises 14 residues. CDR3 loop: CASSDARTRETQYF. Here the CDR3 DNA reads TGTGCCAGCAGCGACGCACGGACTAGAGAGACCCAGTACTTC.

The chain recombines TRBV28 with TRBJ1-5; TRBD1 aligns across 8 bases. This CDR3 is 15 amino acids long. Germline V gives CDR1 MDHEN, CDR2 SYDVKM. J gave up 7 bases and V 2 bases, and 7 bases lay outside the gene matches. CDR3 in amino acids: CASSLVTGVGQPQHF. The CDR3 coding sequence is TGTGCCAGCAGTTTAGTGACAGGGGTAGGGCAGCCCCAGCATTTT. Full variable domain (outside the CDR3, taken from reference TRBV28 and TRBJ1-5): DVKVTQSSRYLVKRTGEKVFLECVQDMDHENMFWYRQDPGLGLRLIYFSYDVKMKEKGDIPEGYSVSREKKERFSLILESASTNQTSMYLCASSLVTGVGQPQHFGDGTRLSIL.

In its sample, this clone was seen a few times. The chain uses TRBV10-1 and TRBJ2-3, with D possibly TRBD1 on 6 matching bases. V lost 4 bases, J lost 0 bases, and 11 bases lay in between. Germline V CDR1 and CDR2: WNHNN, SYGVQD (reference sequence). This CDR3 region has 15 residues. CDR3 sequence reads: CASSGTRGSTDTQYF. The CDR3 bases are TGCGCCAGCAGTGGAACCAGGGGTAGCACAGATACGCAGTATTTT.

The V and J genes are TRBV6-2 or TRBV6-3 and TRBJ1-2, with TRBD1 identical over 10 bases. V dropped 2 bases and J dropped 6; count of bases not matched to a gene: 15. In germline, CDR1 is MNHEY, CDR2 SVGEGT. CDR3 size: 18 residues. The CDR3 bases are TGTGCCAGCAGTTACCAAAGGACAGGGGGTACGGACGTTCATGGCTACACCTTC. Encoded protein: CASSYQRTGGTDVHGYTF.

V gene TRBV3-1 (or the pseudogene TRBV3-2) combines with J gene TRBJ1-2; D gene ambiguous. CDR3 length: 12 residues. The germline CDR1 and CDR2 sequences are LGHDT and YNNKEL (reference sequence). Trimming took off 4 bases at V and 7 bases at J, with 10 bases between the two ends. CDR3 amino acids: CASSRAGLGYTF. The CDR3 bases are TGTGCCAGCAGCCGGGCAGGCCTTGGCTACACCTTC.

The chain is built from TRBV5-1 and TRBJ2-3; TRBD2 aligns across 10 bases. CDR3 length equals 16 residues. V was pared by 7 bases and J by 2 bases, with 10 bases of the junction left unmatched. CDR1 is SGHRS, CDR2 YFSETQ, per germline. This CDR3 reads CASRKLAGTLTDTQYF. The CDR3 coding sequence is TGCGCCAGCCGCAAACTAGCGGGGACCCTCACAGATACGCAGTATTTT.